Presented here are 20 T cell receptor beta chains from one specimen sequenced in a study of tumour-infiltrating T cells in Burkitt lymphoma. The protocol was immunoSEQ multiplex PCR, while the TCRdb copy is restricted to in-frame clones and leaves out a portion. The repertoire holds 250 to 300 clones, with about a sixth as singletons. The sample comprised tumor tissue from a relapse. These receptors came from a human donor with relapsed Burkitt lymphoma.

This clone was detected once. The chain uses TRBV19 and TRBJ2-3; 9 bases agree with TRBD1. CDR1 is LNHDA and CDR2 is SQIVND in the germline V gene (reference sequence). The junction had 4 bases not matched to a gene; V was cut back by 5 bases and J by 4 bases. CDR3 length equals 14 residues. The CDR3 spells CASSPWTGADTQYF. The CDR3 nucleotides are TGTGCCAGTAGTCCTTGGACAGGGGCAGATACGCAGTATTTT.

This clone occurred a few times. The gene calls are TRBV15 and TRBJ2-1; tentatively, D is TRBD1 (5 bases). The CDR3 covers 19 residues. Trimming took 2 bases from V and 7 from J, leaving 27 bases between them. Looked up from germline, CDR1 is LNHNV and CDR2 is YYDKDF (reference sequence). CDR3 DNA: TGTGCCACCAGCAGACCTCCCCTGGCTGGCGGCCAGAAGGGGAATGAGCAGTTCTTC. Its translation: CATSRPPLAGGQKGNEQFF.

V usage is TRBV18 and J usage is TRBJ2-5, with D hard to call. From germline, CDR1 is KGHSH and CDR2 LQKENI. V lost 5 bases, J lost 2 bases, and 6 bases lay in between. The CDR3 spans 12 residues. CDR3 region: CASSEQQETQYF. DNA of the CDR3: TGTGCCAGCTCAGAACAGCAAGAGACCCAGTACTTC.

The rearrangement links TRBV5-6 to TRBJ2-5; possibly TRBD1 or TRBD2 for D (5 bases each). V was cut by 0 bases and J by 4 bases, with 10 bases left in between. The CDR3 is 14 amino acids. The germline CDR1 and CDR2 sequences are SGHDT and YYEEEE. The CDR3 loop is CASSLGGELETQYF. For the CDR3, the DNA is TGTGCCAGCAGCTTGGGAGGGGAATTAGAGACCCAGTACTTC.

V usage is TRBV2 and J usage is TRBJ2-5; perhaps TRBD2 as D (5 bases). The CDR3 sequence is 11 residues long. Per germline, CDR1 SNHLY and CDR2 FYNNEI. Trimming pared 6 bases from V and 3 bases from J, leaving 5 bases between. CDR3: CASRLEETQYF. The CDR3 region has the DNA TGTGCCAGCAGACTAGAAGAGACCCAGTACTTC.

This clone came up a few times. The rearrangement uses TRBV19 and TRBJ2-2; TRBD1 matches 9 bases. The CDR3 has 18 amino acids. CDR1 is LNHDA and CDR2 is SQIVND in the germline V gene (reference sequence). V was clipped by 5 bases and J by 5 bases; unmatched bases: 15. CDR3 region: CASSPITGGKGRTGELFF. In nucleotides, the CDR3 is TGTGCCAGTAGTCCAATTACAGGGGGCAAGGGGAGGACCGGGGAGCTGTTTTTT.

On this clone: One junction end does not reproduce the germline sequence, and a read error may be involved. The chain joins TRBV5-1 to TRBJ2-7; possible D gene TRBD1, 6 bases. Per the germline V gene, CDR1 is SGHRS and CDR2 is YFSETQ. The CDR3 extends over 12 amino acids. The CDR3 is CASNLGASEQYF. DNA for the CDR3: TGCGCCAGCAACTTGGGGGCCTCCGAGCAGTACTTC.

The chain links TRBV18 to TRBJ2-3, with 7 nucleotides matching TRBD2. Germline loops: CDR1 KGHSH, CDR2 LQKENI. The CDR3 runs to 14 residues. V was pared by 3 bases and J by 9 bases, with 9 bases of the junction left unmatched. CDR3 in amino acids: CASSPGAGEGTQYF. In DNA, the CDR3 is TGTGCCAGCTCACCCGGGGCCGGGGAGGGCACGCAGTATTTT. Full variable domain (missing parts from reference TRBV18 and TRBJ2-3): NAGVMQNPRHLVRRRGQEARLRCSPMKGHSHVYWYRQLPEEGLKFMVYLQKENIIDESGMPKERFSAEFPKEGPSILRIQQVVRGDSAAYFCASSPGAGEGTQYFGPGTRLTVL.

The V call is TRBV30, the J call TRBJ1-6; TRBD1 aligns across 8 bases. Germline V gives CDR1 GTSNPN, CDR2 SVGIG (reference sequence). The CDR3 has 15 amino acids. J lost 7 bases, V lost 2 bases, and 7 bases had no gene match. The CDR3 region has the DNA TGTGCCTGGAGTATAGCCGGGACAGGAAATTCACCCCTCCACTTT. Translated, it gives CAWSIAGTGNSPLHF.

The V call is TRBV28, the J call TRBJ1-5, with D hard to call. Germline V gene lookup returns CDR1 MDHEN and CDR2 SYDVKM. This CDR3 has 13 residues. Trimming removed 10 bases from V and 2 bases from J, with 12 bases in between. The CDR3 region has the DNA TGTGCCATCCAAAGATTGGGCAATCAGCCCCAGCATTTT. Its translation is CAIQRLGNQPQHF.

The sample holds a few counts of this clone. The V call is TRBV18, the J call TRBJ1-4; D remains ambiguous. Germline CDR1 is KGHSH and CDR2 is LQKENI. The V and J ends lost 3 bases and 8 bases respectively, with 13 bases between them. This CDR3 has 14 amino acids. The CDR3 reads CASSPETPGEKLFF. In nucleotides, the CDR3 is TGTGCCAGCTCACCGGAGACCCCAGGAGAAAAACTGTTTTTT.

J is TRBJ1-1 and V is TRBV27; D is undetermined. Trimming stripped 4 bases from V and 3 bases from J, with 12 bases between. Per the germline V gene, CDR1 is MNHEY and CDR2 is SMNVEV (reference sequence). The CDR3 consists of 14 residues. The CDR3 nucleotides read TGTGCCAGCAGTTCCGCTGCCGTTTACACTGAAGCTTTCTTT. It specifies CASSSAAVYTEAFF.

This chain links TRBV25-1 with TRBJ1-6, with a tentative D call TRBD1 (6 bases). The CDR3 is made up of 13 amino acids. V lost 7 bases and J lost 10, with 14 bases in between. Germline V gene sequence: CDR1 MGHDK, CDR2 SYGVNS. The CDR3 DNA follows: TGTGCCAGCAAGGGAAGGGGGTGGTCACCCCTCCACTTT. Protein sequence: CASKGRGWSPLHF.

This clone came up a few times. The chain has TRBV7-9 and TRBJ1-1; D not resolved. This CDR3 region has 13 residues. Germline lookup yields CDR1 SEHNR and CDR2 FQNEAQ (reference sequence). V was pared by 0 bases and J by 1 base, with 3 bases between. The CDR3 is CASSLAGNTEAFF. The CDR3 coding sequence is TGTGCCAGCAGCTTAGCAGGGAACACTGAAGCTTTCTTT.

The J gene is TRBJ2-7, the V gene TRBV9; D not resolved. Trimming removed 6 bases from V and 3 bases from J, with 19 bases in between. Germline V gene data show CDR1 as SGDLS and CDR2 as YYNGEE. The CDR3 has 15 amino acids. CDR3 sequence reads: CASNDWANPGYEQYF. The CDR3, as DNA: TGTGCCAGCAACGATTGGGCGAACCCGGGCTACGAGCAGTACTTC.

The chain links TRBV9 to TRBJ2-7; D may be TRBD1 or TRBD2 (5 bases each). This CDR3 has 15 residues. The V and J ends lost 0 bases and 6 bases respectively, with 16 bases between them. Germline V gene sequence: CDR1 SGDLS, CDR2 YYNGEE. The CDR3 nucleotides are TGTGCCAGCAGCGTAGCGGTGGGCAGGGAGTTCGAGCAGTACTTC. Amino acid sequence: CASSVAVGREFEQYF.

The J gene is TRBJ1-1, the V gene TRBV5-1, with D possibly TRBD1 on 6 matching bases. V lost 4 bases, J lost 2 bases, and 15 bases lay in between. CDR1 is SGHRS, CDR2 YFSETQ, per germline. This CDR3 has 15 amino acids. The chain's CDR3 is CASSLKTGANTEAFF. The DNA of the CDR3 is TGCGCCAGCAGCCTAAAGACAGGAGCTAACACTGAAGCTTTCTTT. Looking up the rest from reference TRBV5-1 and TRBJ1-1 gives the full variable domain: KAGVTQTPRYLIKTRGQQVTLSCSPISGHRSVSWYQQTPGQGLQFLFEYFSETQRNKGNFPGRFSGRQFSNSRSEMNVSTLELGDSALYLCASSLKTGANTEAFFGQGTRLTVV.

This clone turned up a few times. This chain joins TRBV6-1 and TRBJ2-7, with a tentative D call TRBD1 (5 bases). V gave up 5 bases and J gave up 3 bases, with 14 bases separating them. Germline CDR1 reads MNHNS; CDR2 reads SASEGT. The CDR3 has 14 amino acids. The CDR3 coding sequence is TGTGCCAGCAGTATGACAGACCGGTTCTACGAGCAGTACTTC. Protein sequence: CASSMTDRFYEQYF.

The chain recombines TRBV10-1 with TRBJ2-3; no definite D call. The V and J ends lost 1 base and 1 base respectively, with 9 bases between them. The CDR3 has 15 amino acids. Looked up from germline, CDR1 is WNHNN and CDR2 is SYGVQD (reference sequence). The CDR3 region is CASSEFGYGTDTQYF. CDR3 in DNA: TGCGCCAGCAGTGAGTTCGGTTATGGCACAGATACGCAGTATTTT.

This clone was seen more than once but under ten times. The chain employs TRBV5-6 and TRBJ2-2, with 12 bases matching TRBD2. This CDR3 contains 16 residues. V was pared by 3 bases and J by 1 base, with 1 base of the junction left unmatched. Germline lookup yields CDR1 SGHDT and CDR2 YYEEEE. The DNA of the CDR3 is TGTGCCAGCAGCTCACTAGCGGGGGGGAACACCGGGGAGCTGTTTTTT. Amino acid sequence: CASSSLAGGNTGELFF.